The rows below give T cell receptor beta chains drawn from one sample of a study of shared clonotypes between healthy human individuals. Sequencing used immunoSEQ multiplex PCR; TCRdb keeps in-frame clones, though not all of them. The sample carries a few million clones, more than 80% recorded once. Source material: naive CD4+ T cells from PBMCs. The receptors shown here come from a man aged 18 to 30 in good health. Some clones in this sample may be carry-over from other donors' samples. CDR3s include the opening cysteine and the closing phenylalanine or tryptophan. D genes are given only for firm matches. Clone size is given for some rows only: seen once, a few or many times, or a class if the clone is expanded.

TRBV2	12	TRBJ1-2	NA	NA	TGTGCCAGCAGAGGGGCCACTTCTGGCTACACCTTC	CASRGATSGYTF
TRBV5-1	14	TRBJ2-3	TRBD2	NA	TGCGCCAGCAGCGTTGGGGGGGAGACAGATACGCAGTATTTT	CASSVGGETDTQYF
TRBV18	16	TRBJ1-1	TRBD1	NA	TGTGCCAGCTCCCGGACAGGGGATAATTCTAAGACTGAAGCTTTCTTT	CASSRTGDNSKTEAFF
TRBV19	16	TRBJ2-3	TRBD1	NA	TGTGCCAGTAGTAGGGCTGGACAGGGGTACACAGATACGCAGTATTTT	CASSRAGQGYTDTQYF
TRBV10-3	15	TRBJ2-5	TRBD1	NA	TGTGCCATCAGTGAAGATGTGGGACAGTCCTCGACCCAGTACTTC	CAISEDVGQSSTQYF
TRBV5-1	19	TRBJ1-1	TRBD1	NA	TGCGCCAGCAGCTTGCGCGTAATCGGACAGGGGGCTAGAAACACTGAAGCTTTCTTT	CASSLRVIGQGARNTEAFF
TRBV29-1	13	TRBJ2-5	NA	NA	TGCAGCGGGCAGAGATCGGTTGGTGAGACCCAGTACTTC	CSGQRSVGETQYF
TRBV30	14	TRBJ2-5	TRBD1	NA	TGTGCCTGGAGTATCGGGACAGGGGAAGAGACCCAATACTTC	CAWSIGTGEETQYF
TRBV4-2	16	TRBJ2-3	NA	NA	TGTGCCAGCAGCCAAGAGGTGAGGAGGCCCACAGATACGCAGTATTTT	CASSQEVRRPTDTQYF
TRBV7-2	15	TRBJ2-1	NA	NA	TGTGCCAGCAGCTTAGAGGCAGGGTACTACAATGAGCAGTTCTTC	CASSLEAGYYNEQFF
TRBV4-2	18	TRBJ2-5	TRBD2	NA	TGTGCCAGCAGCCAAGCCACCGGGGTAGCGGGAGCAGGGGAGACCCAGTACTTC	CASSQATGVAGAGETQYF
TRBV28	12	TRBJ1-2	NA	NA	TGTGCCAGCGAAAGACAGGCGTATGGCTACACCTTC	CASERQAYGYTF
TRBV4-2	14	TRBJ2-7	TRBD2	NA	TGTGCCAGCAGCCGCGGGCGGGAGTTTTACGAGCAGTACTTC	CASSRGREFYEQYF
TRBV30	11	TRBJ2-7	NA	NA	TGTGCCTGGAGTTCCCCTCTGGAGCAGTACTTC	CAWSSPLEQYF
TRBV5-4	14	TRBJ2-7	TRBD1	NA	TGTGCCAGCAGCTCTACCGGGACAGGGGAAGAGCAGTACTTC	CASSSTGTGEEQYF
TRBV28	16	TRBJ1-2	NA	NA	TGTGCCAGCAGTCCGACGGCGGGGGCCGGGCCTCATGGCTACACCTTC	CASSPTAGAGPHGYTF
TRBV7-3	16	TRBJ2-1	TRBD2	NA	TGTGCCAGCAGCTATGTTGGGACTAGCGCGTACAATGAGCAGTTCTTC	CASSYVGTSAYNEQFF
TRBV10-1	15	TRBJ2-3	TRBD2	NA	TGCGCCAGCAGTCCCGGGACTAGCGGCACAGATACGCAGTATTTT	CASSPGTSGTDTQYF
TRBV7-9	13	TRBJ1-1	NA	NA	TGTGCCAGCAGCGTGGGGGGGCCCACTGAAGCTTTCTTT	CASSVGGPTEAFF
TRBV6-6	13	TRBJ2-7	NA	NA	TGTGCCAGCAGCCCCCCCGGGGTTCACGAGCAGTACTTC	CASSPPGVHEQYF
TRBV6-5	15	TRBJ1-5	TRBD1	NA	TGTGCCAGCAGTTCGGACAGGGCTGGCAATCAGCCCCAGCATTTT	CASSSDRAGNQPQHF
TRBV7-9	16	TRBJ1-1	TRBD1	once	TGTGCCAGCAGCTTAAGTCAGGGGGGACTGAACACTGAAGCTTTCTTT	CASSLSQGGLNTEAFF
TRBV28	12	TRBJ2-1	NA	NA	TGTGCCAGCAGTTTATCCCTCAATGAGCAGTTCTTC	CASSLSLNEQFF
TRBV2	13	TRBJ1-5	TRBD1	NA	TGTGCCAGCAGAATTACAGGGGGCCCCAAGGTGCATTTT	CASRITGGPKVHF
TRBV9	16	TRBJ2-7	NA	once	TGTGCCAGCAGCCCAAAGGGCAGCGATAGCTCCTACGAGCAGTACTTC	CASSPKGSDSSYEQYF
TRBV2	15	TRBJ2-2	TRBD2	NA	TGTGCCAGCAGTCGACTAGCACCGAACACCGGGGAGCTGTTTTTT	CASSRLAPNTGELFF
TRBV7-5	12	TRBJ1-1	NA	NA	TGTGCCAGAAGCTCATCGGCCTATGAAGCTTTCTTT	CARSSSAYEAFF
TRBV6-1	14	TRBJ1-1	NA	once	TGTGCCAGCAGTTCTCGGGCAGGTTGGGCTGAAGCTTTCTTT	CASSSRAGWAEAFF
TRBV5-1	14	TRBJ1-1	NA	NA	TGCGCCAGCAGCCCCCAGGTCTTGAACACTGAAGCTTTCTTT	CASSPQVLNTEAFF
TRBV5-6	11	TRBJ2-7	TRBD1	NA	TGTGCCAGCAGCTTTCAGGGGGCAGAGTACTTC	CASSFQGAEYF
TRBV11-2	15	TRBJ2-2	NA	NA	TGTGCCAGCAGCTTGGCAGGGACATCTACCGGGGAGCTGTTTTTT	CASSLAGTSTGELFF
TRBV30	13	TRBJ1-3	NA	NA	TGTGCCTGGACCCAGGGGTCTGGAAACACCATATATTTT	CAWTQGSGNTIYF
TRBV5-6	15	TRBJ1-4	TRBD1	NA	TGTGCCAGCAGCTACTGGACAGGGGTTAATGAAAAACTGTTTTTT	CASSYWTGVNEKLFF
TRBV2	14	TRBJ1-1	NA	NA	TGTGCCAGCAGTGAATCCCCAGTGAACACTGAAGCTTTCTTT	CASSESPVNTEAFF
TRBV28	14	TRBJ1-2	NA	NA	TGTGCCAGCAGCAGGGGCAGTGTGATCTATGGCTACACCTTC	CASSRGSVIYGYTF
TRBV6-5	14	TRBJ2-7	TRBD1	NA	TGTGCCAGCAGTGCCGGGGACAGGGGGCACGAGCAGTACTTC	CASSAGDRGHEQYF
TRBV6-4	14	TRBJ2-2	TRBD1	NA	TGTGCCAGCACCGGGACAGCGAACACCGGGGAGCTGTTTTTT	CASTGTANTGELFF
TRBV14	12	TRBJ2-2	NA	NA	TGTGCCAGCAGCCAAGATCGGCGGGGGCTGTTTTTT	CASSQDRRGLFF
TRBV27	15	TRBJ2-1	TRBD2	NA	TGTGCCAGCAGCCAGCTTGGACTAGCCAGCAATGAGCAGTTCTTC	CASSQLGLASNEQFF
TRBV25-1	16	TRBJ2-4	NA	NA	TGTGCCAGCAGTGAATTAGGGGTCTCGGCCAAAAACATTCAGTACTTC	CASSELGVSAKNIQYF
TRBV27	13	TRBJ2-3	TRBD1	NA	TGTGCCAGCATCCTACAGGGGACAGATACGCAGTATTTT	CASILQGTDTQYF
TRBV6-5	11	TRBJ2-1	NA	NA	TGTGCCAGCAGTTCCGGGGATGAGCAGTTCTTC	CASSSGDEQFF
TRBV5-4	15	TRBJ1-2	NA	NA	TGTGCCAGCAGCTTGGGACAGCACGCTAACTATGGCTACACCTTC	CASSLGQHANYGYTF